The source of this T cell receptor (beta chain) is a study of T cell responses to AZD1222 COVID-19 vaccine (dated by TCRdb to the early 2020s). Looking at the study overall: A total of about 240 trial participants underwent TCR sequencing, of whom 207 received two doses of AZD1222 and some 26 received two doses of the MenACWY control vaccine. Trial participants were enrolled by age into 18-55, 56-69 and 70-plus year subgroups, with 148, 28 and 57 TCR-sequenced participants respectively. Beyond this particular receptor, the publication reports: Epitopes outside the regions mutated in the B.1.351 and B.1.1.7 variants were reportedly recognized by nearly half of the unique spike-specific TCRs. Most participants were white British and females outnumbered males, and the authors suggested that clonal diversity may have been underestimated. Because no day 14 peak-response samples were available, the repertoires could be characterized only after the peak T cell response. Conclusions about previously exposed vaccinees were limited because only six AZD1222 recipients were SARS-CoV-2 seropositive at baseline. In the small 56-69-year group, the increase in depth fell short of significance, most likely because of low power. The whole spike protein was spanned by vaccine-associated CD4 TCRs, and dominant responses were seen in regions 160-218 and 743-854. After two AZD1222 doses, both the breadth and the depth of spike-specific TCRs were significantly higher than at day 0 and than in MenACWY recipients.

The CDR3 regions of human TCRbeta chains were analyzed by immunosequencing. In the source study's methods: Repertoire TCRs were checked for matches against a reference library of SARS-CoV-2-specific TCRs that had been generated using the MIRA antigen-specificity platform. Breadth was defined as the fraction of unique TCRs that were SARS-CoV-2-associated. Depth was defined as the fraction of total T cells that were SARS-CoV-2-associated. Using the MIRA data, every spike-specific TCR was mapped to the spike region that the TCR reacted to and assigned to either a CD4 or a CD8 class. Log10-transformed breadth and depth values were compared by one-way ANOVA with Sidak's multiple comparisons tests. Drawn from immuneACCESS, this table holds only the in-frame rearrangements with V and J called that TCRdb kept. Clones are partly lost; checked studies trace under half to an unresolved V gene and leave the rest unexplained. That table gives V, J and clone size, and the DNA gave D and trimming. The sample table shows under 95,000 clones, and 90% are seen once. The ten largest make up over 1.3% of the sample.

About this clone: Its specific antigen is unknown. No base qualities exist here, and no much larger clone lies one base off it.

Compared with germline, V lacks 4 bases and J lacks 2 bases; bases without a gene match: 6. Its CDR3 holds 17 amino acids, cysteine through phenylalanine. The sequence is cut down to CDR3 DNA, 51 bases in frame from base 1. The time point label of this sample denotes: about 28 days (+/-7) after the second vaccine dose. AZD1222 recipients whose second dose came at about 4 weeks and those whose second dose came at about 12 weeks were combined into one group, since spike-specific TCR depth and breadth did not differ between the two schedules. The vaccinee samples were drawn from two UK trials, COV001 and COV002, one of which was a single-blind randomized controlled phase 2/3 trial testing AZD1222 (ChAdOx1 nCoV-19) in healthy adults. For TCRbeta chain sequencing, PBMC samples were collected from trial participants at day 0 and at day 28 after the second dose.

The input for sequencing was peripheral blood, taken 28 days after the second AZD1222 dose. The clonotype comes from an adult who received the AZD1222 COVID-19 vaccine. Recombination joined TRBV23-1 with TRBJ2-6; TRBD1 matches 9 bases in the middle. Being an ORF, TRBV23-1 has a function that is uncertain. Read as DNA, the sequence is TGCGCCAGCAGTCGGGACAGGGAGCGCGCTGGGGCCAACGTCCTGACTTTC. It encodes CASSRDRERAGANVLTF.